The 17 T cell receptor beta chains reported below all come from one sample, sequenced in a study of shared clonotypes between healthy human individuals. Sequencing used immunoSEQ multiplex PCR; TCRdb keeps in-frame clones, though not all of them. The sample lists about 2.3 million clones, approximately 93% occurring once. The sequencing input was naive CD4+ T cells from PBMCs. Indicated subset: CD45RA+ positively selected. These receptors originate from a man younger than 30 in good health. Some clones in this sample may be carry-over from other donors' samples.

This chain links TRBV6-5 with TRBJ2-7; 9 positions match TRBD1. Per germline, CDR1 MNHEY and CDR2 SVGAGI. The ends lost 4 bases at V and 0 bases at J; junction bases unmatched: 7. The CDR3 length is 16 residues. The CDR3 coding sequence is TGTGCCAGCAGTTCCCACAGACAGGGGGACTCCTACGAGCAGTACTTC. As protein: CASSSHRQGDSYEQYF.

The DNA for the CDR3 is TGTGCCAGCAGTTCCGGAATCCGTGGCTACACCTTC. As protein: CASSSGIRGYTF. The rearrangement uses TRBV28 and TRBJ1-2; D remains unclear. Germline V gives CDR1 MDHEN, CDR2 SYDVKM. This CDR3 is built from 12 residues. V lost 4 bases and J lost 7, with 10 bases in between.

This chain links TRBV4-1 with TRBJ2-5; 12 nucleotides align to TRBD2. Germline V CDR1 and CDR2: MGHRA, YSYEKL. This CDR3 has 16 amino acids. V shed 1 base, J shed 3 bases, and the junction held 3 bases outside the gene matches. The chain's CDR3 is CASSQGRTSGKETQYF. The CDR3 DNA reads as TGCGCCAGCAGCCAAGGACGGACTAGCGGGAAAGAGACCCAGTACTTC.

With respect to this clone: Different DNA sequences within this sample yield the same CDR3. The J gene is TRBJ1-2, the V gene TRBV9, with D possibly being TRBD1 (5 bases). This CDR3 spans 13 amino acids. Germline V gene data show CDR1 as SGDLS and CDR2 as YYNGEE. Trimming cost V 4 bases and J 4 bases, with 11 bases left between them. The DNA of the CDR3 is TGTGCCAGCAGCCCCCGGGACGGCTATGGCTACACCTTC. This encodes CASSPRDGYGYTF.

As to this clone: Distinct nucleotide sequences in the sample also encode this CDR3. V gene TRBV15 combines with J gene TRBJ2-1, with TRBD2 identical over 9 bases. CDR3 length equals 16 residues. The germline V gene has CDR1 LNHNV and CDR2 YYDKDF (reference sequence). The junction had 5 bases not matched to a gene; V was cut back by 1 base and J by 4 bases. Here the CDR3 reads CATSRGGTSGYNEQFF. For the CDR3, the DNA is TGTGCCACCAGCAGAGGGGGCACTAGCGGGTACAATGAGCAGTTCTTC.

V is TRBV28 and J is TRBJ2-7; a weak D match, TRBD1 (7 bases). Looked up from germline, CDR1 is MDHEN and CDR2 is SYDVKM. This CDR3 contains 15 residues. With 6 bases removed from V and 7 bases from J, the gap between germline ends came to 22 bases. The CDR3 DNA follows: TGTGCCAGCAGCCAGGGGGGTTCCCTATTGAATGAGCAGTACTTC. As protein: CASSQGGSLLNEQYF.

The V gene is TRBV21-1, the J gene TRBJ2-3. TRBV21-1 is noted as a pseudogene. CDR3 length: 16 amino acids. DNA of the CDR3: TGTGCCAGCAGCAAAGTCGGGCCAGGACCCACAGATACGCAGTATTTT. It specifies CASSKVGPGPTDTQYF.

Turning to this clone: The sample holds other DNA sequences that translate to the same CDR3. The gene calls are TRBV28 and TRBJ1-3; 8 bases are shared with TRBD1. V gave up 1 base and J gave up 2 bases; unmatched junction bases: 1. CDR3 length: 15 residues. Germline CDR1 is MDHEN and CDR2 is SYDVKM. The CDR3 loop reads CASSLSQGAGNTIYF. DNA for the CDR3: TGTGCCAGCAGTTTATCACAGGGGGCTGGAAACACCATATATTTT. The whole variable domain, filled in from reference TRBV28 and TRBJ1-3, reads DVKVTQSSRYLVKRTGEKVFLECVQDMDHENMFWYRQDPGLGLRLIYFSYDVKMKEKGDIPEGYSVSREKKERFSLILESASTNQTSMYLCASSLSQGAGNTIYFGEGSWLTVV.

The chain is built from TRBV19 and TRBJ1-1; 11 bases agree with TRBD1. This CDR3 is 18 amino acids long. Germline V gene lookup returns CDR1 LNHDA and CDR2 SQIVND (reference sequence). With V trimmed by 3 bases and J by 6 bases, 15 bases remained unmatched. The CDR3 DNA follows: TGTGCCAGTAGTATTAGGGGTAGCCCAGGGACAGGGGGTCCTGAAGCTTTCTTT. Its protein product is CASSIRGSPGTGGPEAFF. The full variable domain, in which reference TRBV19 and TRBJ1-1 provide the parts outside the CDR3, is DGGITQSPKYLFRKEGQNVTLSCEQNLNHDAMYWYRQDPGQGLRLIYYSQIVNDFQKGDIAEGYSVSREKKESFPLTVTSAQKNPTAFYLCASSIRGSPGTGGPEAFFGQGTRLTVV.

V is TRBV30 and J is TRBJ2-3; D is unclear. Germline values: CDR1 GTSNPN, CDR2 SVGIG (reference sequence). There are 13 residues in the CDR3. V was clipped by 5 bases and J by 1 base, with 10 bases between them. CDR3 in amino acids: CAWVTWGTDTQYF. The DNA of the CDR3 is TGTGCCTGGGTGACCTGGGGCACAGATACGCAGTATTTT.

This clone has a single count. V and J are TRBV2 and TRBJ1-2, with a possible D match to TRBD1 (6 bases). Per germline, CDR1 SNHLY and CDR2 FYNNEI. Trimming cost V 5 bases and J 3 bases, with 13 bases left between them. The CDR3 is 14 amino acids. CDR3 sequence reads: CASSLLQGYYGYTF. The CDR3 DNA reads TGTGCCAGCAGTCTCTTACAGGGTTACTATGGCTACACCTTC.

J is TRBJ2-1 and V is TRBV7-3; TRBD1 matches at 10 bases. The CDR3 runs to 17 residues. The V gene end was trimmed by 1 base and the J gene end by 6 bases; junction bases not matched to a gene: 9. Germline V CDR1 and CDR2: SGHTA, FQGTGA. The CDR3 is CASSLRVGDRGSNEQFF. CDR3 nucleotide sequence: TGTGCCAGCAGCTTAAGGGTAGGGGACAGGGGAAGCAATGAGCAGTTCTTC. The full variable domain, its missing parts supplied by reference TRBV7-3 and TRBJ2-1, is GAGVSQTPSNKVTEKGKYVELRCDPISGHTALYWYRQSLGQGPEFLIYFQGTGAADDSGLPNDRFFAVRPEGSVSTLKIQRTERGDSAVYLCASSLRVGDRGSNEQFFGPGTRLTVL.

This chain joins TRBV7-3 and TRBJ2-2, with 12 bases matching TRBD1. Germline CDR1 is SGHTA and CDR2 is FQGTGA. The CDR3 is 15 residues long. With V trimmed by 9 bases and J by 5 bases, 7 bases remained unmatched. The DNA of the CDR3 is TGTGCCAGGGAGCCGGGACAGGGGGCAACCGGGGAGCTGTTTTTT. Amino acid sequence: CAREPGQGATGELFF. Variable domain in full (rest from reference TRBV7-3 and TRBJ2-2): GAGVSQTPSNKVTEKGKYVELRCDPISGHTALYWYRQSLGQGPEFLIYFQGTGAADDSGLPNDRFFAVRPEGSVSTLKIQRTERGDSAVYLCAREPGQGATGELFFGEGSRLTVL.

The chain recombines TRBV30 with TRBJ2-2, with D perhaps matching TRBD2 (5 bases). CDR3 size: 13 residues. Trimming took 4 bases from V and 7 from J, leaving 13 bases between them. Germline assignment: CDR1 GTSNPN and CDR2 SVGIG (reference sequence). CDR3 in amino acids: CAWTQTSFGELFF. The CDR3 DNA reads TGTGCCTGGACTCAAACTAGTTTCGGGGAGCTGTTTTTT.

V and J are TRBV7-9 and TRBJ2-5; 8 nucleotides line up with TRBD1. The CDR3 is 15 amino acids. V shed 3 bases, J shed 1 base, and the junction held 4 bases outside the gene matches. Germline CDR1 and CDR2: SEHNR and FQNEAQ (reference sequence). Here the CDR3 DNA reads TGTGCCAGCAGCTTCCCACAGGGGGGCCAAGAGACCCAGTACTTC. It is translated as CASSFPQGGQETQYF.

The chain recombines TRBV7-8 with TRBJ2-1; D unclear. The germline gives CDR1 SGHVS, CDR2 FQNEAQ. The CDR3 loop spans 11 amino acids. Trimming removed 0 bases at V and 10 bases at J, with 4 bases between. The CDR3 loop reads CASSLADEQFF. In nucleotides, the CDR3 is TGTGCCAGCAGCTTAGCGGACGAGCAGTTCTTC. Complete variable domain (other parts from reference TRBV7-8 and TRBJ2-1): GAGVSQSPRYKVAKRGQDVALRCDPISGHVSLFWYQQALGQGPEFLTYFQNEAQLDKSGLPSDRFFAERPEGSVSTLKIQRTQQEDSAVYLCASSLADEQFFGPGTRLTVL.

The chain is built from TRBV29-1 and TRBJ2-5; D unclear. This CDR3 comprises 11 residues. V was trimmed by 4 bases and J by 5 bases, leaving 8 bases between them. Germline V gene data show CDR1 as SQVTM and CDR2 as ANQGSEA. DNA for the CDR3: TGCAGCGTTGGTCGGTGGGAGACCCAGTACTTC. Translated, it gives CSVGRWETQYF.